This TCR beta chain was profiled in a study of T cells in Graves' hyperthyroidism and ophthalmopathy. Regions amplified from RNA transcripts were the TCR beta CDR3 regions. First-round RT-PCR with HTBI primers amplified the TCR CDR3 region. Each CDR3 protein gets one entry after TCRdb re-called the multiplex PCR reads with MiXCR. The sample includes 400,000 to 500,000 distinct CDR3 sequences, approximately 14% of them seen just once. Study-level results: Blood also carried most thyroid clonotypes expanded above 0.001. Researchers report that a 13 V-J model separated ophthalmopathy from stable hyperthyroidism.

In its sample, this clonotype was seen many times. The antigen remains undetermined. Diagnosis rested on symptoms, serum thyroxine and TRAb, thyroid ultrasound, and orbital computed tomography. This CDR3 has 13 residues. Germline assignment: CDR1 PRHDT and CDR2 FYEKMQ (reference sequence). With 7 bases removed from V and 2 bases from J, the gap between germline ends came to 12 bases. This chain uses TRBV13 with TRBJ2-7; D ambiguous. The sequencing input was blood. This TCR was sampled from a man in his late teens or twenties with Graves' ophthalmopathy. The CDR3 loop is CASTREDAYEQYF. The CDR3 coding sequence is TGTGCCAGCACACGAGAAGATGCCTACGAGCAGTACTTC. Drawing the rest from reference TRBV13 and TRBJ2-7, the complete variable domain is AAGVIQSPRHLIKEKRETATLKCYPIPRHDTVYWYQQGPGQDPQFLISFYEKMQSDKGSIPDRFSAQQFSDYHSELNMSSLELGDSALYFCASTREDAYEQYFGPGTRLTVT.